Below, 15 T cell receptor beta chains from the same sample are listed, as sequenced in a study of blood T cell repertoires in COVID-19. The repertoire was sequenced with immunoSEQ multiplex PCR; TCRdb's copy has only in-frame clones and lacks some. Here the sample spans some 150,000 clones, more than 65% being singletons. Source material: peripheral blood. The source of these receptors is a man in his sixties with acute or convalescent COVID-19.

This clone was counted once. J is TRBJ2-7 and V is TRBV19; 7 nucleotides line up with TRBD2. The germline gives CDR1 LNHDA, CDR2 SQIVND (reference sequence). The CDR3 covers 16 residues. V lost 0 bases, J lost 1 base, and 6 bases stayed unmatched. CDR3 bases: TGTGCCAGTAGTATAGATTTAGCTAGCGGATCCTACGAGCAGTACTTC. This encodes CASSIDLASGSYEQYF.

The rearrangement joins TRBV5-6 to TRBJ2-2, with D tentatively TRBD2 (5 bases). The V end was cut by 0 bases, the J end by 6 bases, with 18 bases between. Germline CDR1 is SGHDT and CDR2 is YYEEEE. This CDR3 has 17 amino acids. In DNA, the CDR3 is TGTGCCAGCAGCTTGGCCGGGATGGGGTCAAGGGCCGGGGAGCTGTTTTTT. Its translation: CASSLAGMGSRAGELFF.

The rearrangement uses TRBV27 and TRBJ2-3; 10 nucleotides line up with TRBD2. Per germline, CDR1 MNHEY and CDR2 SMNVEV (reference sequence). Unmatched junction bases numbered 5, after V lost 5 bases and J lost 0 bases. This CDR3 is 16 amino acids long. The CDR3 DNA reads TGTGCCAGCAGTCAGTGGACTAGCGGTAGCACAGATACGCAGTATTTT. Translated, it gives CASSQWTSGSTDTQYF.

The rearrangement links TRBV5-1 to TRBJ2-6, with D perhaps matching TRBD1 (6 bases). CDR3 size: 16 residues. V gave up 4 bases and J gave up 6 bases, with 17 bases separating them. Germline V CDR1 and CDR2: SGHRS, YFSETQ. The CDR3 loop is CASSTEDSQPANVLTF. CDR3 in DNA: TGCGCCAGCAGCACTGAGGACAGTCAGCCGGCCAACGTCCTGACTTTC.

This clone is a singleton in its sample. Here the CDR3 reads CASSLSDRVGTQYF. The CDR3 DNA sequence: TGTGCCAGCAGCTTATCTGACAGGGTTGGAACCCAGTACTTC. V usage is TRBV7-9 and J usage is TRBJ2-5; 7 nucleotides line up with TRBD1. V shed 2 bases and J 8 bases; nucleotides not matched to a gene: 8. The CDR3 length is 14 residues. The germline gives CDR1 SEHNR, CDR2 FQNEAQ (reference sequence).

The J gene is TRBJ1-1, the V gene TRBV4-2; D uncertain. Germline V CDR1 and CDR2: LGHNA, YNFKEQ. V lost 0 bases to trimming and J lost 4 bases, with 9 bases between them. This CDR3 is 14 amino acids long. The CDR3 sequence is CASSQDWSGTEAFF. The DNA for the CDR3 is TGTGCCAGCAGCCAAGATTGGAGTGGCACTGAAGCTTTCTTT.

The chain employs TRBV6-2 or TRBV6-3 and TRBJ2-7; 8 bases align to TRBD2. Trimming at V came to 2 bases and at J to 4 bases, leaving 7 bases not matched to a gene. CDR1 is MNHEY, CDR2 SVGEGT, per germline. The CDR3 loop spans 15 amino acids. CDR3 residues: CASSYPLAGTYEQYF. CDR3 nucleotide sequence: TGTGCCAGCAGTTACCCCCTAGCGGGTACATACGAGCAGTACTTC.

The chain uses TRBV6-6 and TRBJ2-2; 7 nucleotides align to TRBD1. The CDR3 runs 15 residues. From germline, CDR1 is MNHNY and CDR2 SVGAGI (reference sequence). The J segment lost 4 bases and the V segment lost 7 bases, leaving 9 bases of the junction unmatched. CDR3 DNA sequence: TGTGCCAGCACCCTAGACAGGGCTGGCACCGGGGAGCTGTTTTTT. Protein: CASTLDRAGTGELFF.

This rearrangement joins TRBV10-1 to TRBJ2-2, with D possibly TRBD2 on 5 matching bases. The CDR3 contains 16 residues. Trimming cost V 9 bases and J 2 bases, with 19 bases left between them. Germline CDR1 and CDR2: WNHNN and SYGVQD (reference sequence). The CDR3 DNA follows: TGCGCCAGTCCCGACCCCATAAGCGGCAACACCGGGGAGCTGTTTTTT. Its protein product is CASPDPISGNTGELFF.

In its sample, this clone was seen a few times. The chain combines TRBV11-3 with TRBJ2-1; D is undetermined. Germline CDR1 reads SGHNT; CDR2 reads YENEEA. V gave up 1 base and J gave up 7 bases, with 11 bases separating them. The CDR3 runs to 14 residues. The DNA for the CDR3 is TGTGCCAGCAGCTTAGGTCCAGGTTGGAATGAGCAGTTCTTC. Protein product: CASSLGPGWNEQFF.

This clone occurred a few times. CDR3 region: CASSPPNRNYEQYF. CDR3 sequence (DNA): TGTGCCAGCTCACCACCAAACAGGAATTACGAGCAGTACTTC. The V call is TRBV18, the J call TRBJ2-7, with a weak D call TRBD1 (5 bases). Trimming stripped 0 bases from V and 4 bases from J, with 10 bases between. The CDR3 sequence is 14 residues long. CDR1 is KGHSH and CDR2 is LQKENI in the germline V gene.

The chain couples TRBV6-5 to TRBJ2-5, with 14 bases lining up with TRBD2. V gave up 5 bases and J gave up 4 bases; unmatched junction bases: 3. CDR3 length: 15 residues. Germline CDR1 is MNHEY and CDR2 is SVGAGI. The CDR3 DNA follows: TGTGCCAGCAGTCGAGGACTAGCGGGGGGAGAGACCCAGTACTTC. Translated: CASSRGLAGGETQYF.

The chain uses TRBV5-4 and TRBJ1-2; D possibly corresponds to TRBD1 (6 bases). The CDR3 is 14 residues long. CDR1 SGHNT and CDR2 YYREEE come from the germline V gene (reference sequence). Trimming cost V 1 base and J 3 bases, with 10 bases left between them. CDR3 DNA: TGTGCCAGCAGCTTGAACAGGGTTGACTATGGCTACACCTTC. Protein: CASSLNRVDYGYTF.

Relative to its sample, this clone is medium-sized. The chain is built from TRBV2 and TRBJ2-7; weak D call: TRBD1 (6 bases). V gave up 8 bases and J gave up 3 bases, with 17 bases separating them. The CDR3 extends over 14 amino acids. Per germline, CDR1 SNHLY and CDR2 FYNNEI. CDR3 sequence: CASSQQGWNYEQYF. CDR3 nucleotides: TGTGCCAGCTCCCAGCAGGGGTGGAACTACGAGCAGTACTTC.

The V call is TRBV9, the J call TRBJ2-7, with D perhaps matching TRBD1 (6 bases). This CDR3 spans 15 amino acids. Germline assignment: CDR1 SGDLS and CDR2 YYNGEE. The V end lost 1 base, the J end lost 2 bases, and 13 bases lay between the germline ends. The CDR3 reads CASSVNPTGPYEQYF. The DNA for the CDR3 is TGTGCCAGCAGCGTAAACCCTACAGGGCCCTACGAGCAGTACTTC.